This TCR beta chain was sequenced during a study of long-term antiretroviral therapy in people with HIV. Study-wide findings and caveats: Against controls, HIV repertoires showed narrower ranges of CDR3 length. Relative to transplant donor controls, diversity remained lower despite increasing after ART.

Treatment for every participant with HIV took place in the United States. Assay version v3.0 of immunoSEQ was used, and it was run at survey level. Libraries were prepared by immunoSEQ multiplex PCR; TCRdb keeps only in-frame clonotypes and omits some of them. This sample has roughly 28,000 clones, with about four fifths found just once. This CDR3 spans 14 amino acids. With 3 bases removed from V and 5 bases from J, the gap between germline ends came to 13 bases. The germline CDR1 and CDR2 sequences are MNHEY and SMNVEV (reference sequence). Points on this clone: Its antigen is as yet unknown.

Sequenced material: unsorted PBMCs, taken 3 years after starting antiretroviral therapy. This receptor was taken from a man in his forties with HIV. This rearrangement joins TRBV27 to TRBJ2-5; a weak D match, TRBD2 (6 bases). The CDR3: CASSLGTAGETQYF. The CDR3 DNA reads TGTGCCAGCAGTTTGGGGACTGCAGGGGAGACCCAGTACTTC.